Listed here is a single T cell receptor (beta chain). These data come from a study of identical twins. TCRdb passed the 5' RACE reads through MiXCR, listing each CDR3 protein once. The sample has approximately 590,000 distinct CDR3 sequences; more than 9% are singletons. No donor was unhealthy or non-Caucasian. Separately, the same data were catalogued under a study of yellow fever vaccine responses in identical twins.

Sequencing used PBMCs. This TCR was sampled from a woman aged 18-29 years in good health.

CDR3 in DNA: TGTGCCAGCAGCCCTGCTTGGAGGGAGCATGGCTACGAGCAGTACTTC. It translates to CASSPAWREHGYEQYF. The rearrangement joins TRBV7-9 to TRBJ2-7, with D possibly matching TRBD2 (6 bases). This CDR3 comprises 16 residues. Trimming removed 5 bases at V and 3 bases at J, with 20 bases between. Germline V lookup: CDR1 SEHNR, CDR2 FQNEAQ (reference sequence).